These 26 T cell receptor beta chains were sequenced from one sample in a study of cytomegalovirus exposure and HLA in healthy donors. The PCR had 60 Vbeta and 13 Jbeta primers. The table came from immunoSEQ multiplex PCR; TCRdb's copy has only in-frame clones and leaves some out. This sample's table has 190,000 or so clones. The specimen sequenced was PBMCs. These TCRs come from a boy younger than 18 in good health and CMV-seronegative.

The chain links TRBV4-1 to TRBJ1-2; 10 nucleotides agree with TRBD1. After removal of 2 bases from V and 3 bases from J, the junction contained 3 bases not matched to a gene. CDR3 size: 15 residues. Per the germline V gene, CDR1 is MGHRA and CDR2 is YSYEKL. As DNA, the CDR3 is TGCGCCAGCAGCCAACTGGACAGGGGGGACTATGGCTACACCTTC. It codes for CASSQLDRGDYGYTF.

The chain combines TRBV30 with TRBJ1-6; D not resolved. The germline V gene has CDR1 GTSNPN and CDR2 SVGIG (reference sequence). V lost 2 bases to trimming and J lost 0 bases, with 11 bases between them. The CDR3 runs to 16 residues. The DNA of the CDR3 is TGTGCCTGGAGTAAATACTCGAGCTCCTATAATTCACCCCTCCACTTT. Translated: CAWSKYSSSYNSPLHF.

The genes are TRBV10-2 and TRBJ1-1, with a weak D call TRBD1 (6 bases). Germline CDR1 and CDR2: WSHSY and SAAADI. The ends were cut back, 5 bases at V and 6 bases at J, with 7 bases in the middle. The CDR3 runs 11 residues. The CDR3 sequence is CASSSGAEAFF. The CDR3 coding sequence is TGCGCCAGCAGTTCAGGGGCTGAAGCTTTCTTT.

Concerning this clone itself: Additional DNA sequences in this sample encode the identical CDR3. The V and J genes are TRBV4-3 and TRBJ2-7; tentative D call: TRBD1 (6 bases). The CDR3 loop spans 13 amino acids. Per the germline V gene, CDR1 is LGHNA and CDR2 is YSLEER. V was cut by 0 bases and J by 3 bases, with 6 bases left in between. The CDR3 region has the DNA TGCGCCAGCAGCCAAGAACAGGGCTACGAGCAGTACTTC. It is translated as CASSQEQGYEQYF.

This chain links TRBV6-5 with TRBJ1-2, with 8 bases that match TRBD1. The CDR3 spans 13 residues. Losses at the gene ends were 6 bases for V and 6 bases for J; bases not matched to a gene: 6. The germline CDR1 and CDR2 sequences are MNHEY and SVGAGI. As DNA, the CDR3 is TGTGCCAGCAGCCAGGGACAGGATAATGGCTACACCTTC. Protein sequence: CASSQGQDNGYTF.

The genes are TRBV10-1 and TRBJ1-1, with D uncertain. V was pared by 6 bases and J by 3 bases, with 11 bases between. The CDR3 runs 13 residues. Germline values: CDR1 WNHNN, CDR2 SYGVQD (reference sequence). The CDR3, as DNA: TGCGCCAGCAGCCCATTCCGGGACACTGAAGCTTTCTTT. This gives the protein CASSPFRDTEAFF.

This rearrangement joins TRBV6-5 to TRBJ1-3; weak D call: TRBD1 (5 bases). Germline V gives CDR1 MNHEY, CDR2 SVGAGI. The CDR3 totals 14 residues. The V end was cut by 11 bases, the J end by 4 bases, with 18 bases between. In DNA, the CDR3 is TGTGCCCCCGATCGGGAGAGGGGAGGAAACACCATATATTTT. It translates to CAPDRERGGNTIYF.

V is TRBV18 and J is TRBJ2-5; D unclear. The V end was cut by 0 bases, the J end by 4 bases, with 6 bases between. This CDR3 has 13 amino acids. CDR1 is KGHSH, CDR2 LQKENI, per germline. The CDR3 protein is CASSPPYGETQYF. The CDR3 DNA reads as TGTGCCAGCTCACCACCGTACGGAGAGACCCAGTACTTC.

The chain carries TRBV9 and TRBJ2-6, with 7 bases fitting TRBD2. The CDR3 length is 16 residues. In germline, CDR1 is SGDLS, CDR2 YYNGEE. J gave up 0 bases and V 6 bases, and 6 bases lay outside the gene matches. CDR3 coding DNA: TGTGCCAGCAAGCGGGACCCCAGCTCTGGGGCCAACGTCCTGACTTTC. Protein: CASKRDPSSGANVLTF. The variable domain in full, completed from reference TRBV9 and TRBJ2-6, reads DSGVTQTPKHLITATGQRVTLRCSPRSGDLSVYWYQQSLDQGLQFLIQYYNGEERAKGNILERFSAQQFPDLHSELNLSSLELGDSALYFCASKRDPSSGANVLTFGAGSRLTVL.

This sequence joins TRBV5-1 and TRBJ1-2; TRBD1 might be the D (5 bases). Germline V gene lookup returns CDR1 SGHRS and CDR2 YFSETQ. The CDR3 covers 13 residues. Trimming left V 2 bases short and J 3 bases short, with 8 bases between. CDR3 loop: CASSLGADYGYTF. CDR3 sequence (DNA): TGCGCCAGCAGCTTAGGGGCGGACTATGGCTACACCTTC.

About this clone itself: Other DNA sequences in this specimen translate into the identical CDR3. V and J are TRBV27 and TRBJ1-1; 8 bases match TRBD1. The germline gives CDR1 MNHEY, CDR2 SMNVEV (reference sequence). The V and J ends lost 3 bases and 2 bases, in that order; junction bases with no gene match: 2. The CDR3 runs 14 residues. The chain's CDR3 is CASSFGQGNTEAFF. CDR3 DNA: TGTGCCAGCAGTTTTGGACAGGGAAACACTGAAGCTTTCTTT.

V usage is TRBV2 and J usage is TRBJ2-7, with 8 bases matching TRBD1. The germline gives CDR1 SNHLY, CDR2 FYNNEI. The CDR3 is 13 amino acids. J lost 3 bases, V lost 8 bases, and 6 bases had no gene match. CDR3 loop: CASAGQGGYEQYF. CDR3 DNA: TGTGCCAGCGCCGGACAGGGTGGCTACGAGCAGTACTTC. Full variable domain (missing parts from reference TRBV2 and TRBJ2-7): EPEVTQTPSHQVTQMGQEVILRCVPISNHLYFYWYRQILGQKVEFLVSFYNNEISEKSEIFDDQFSVERPDGSNFTLKIRSTKLEDSAMYFCASAGQGGYEQYFGPGTRLTVT.

The chain couples TRBV18 to TRBJ1-1; 8 nucleotides line up with TRBD1. Germline V lookup: CDR1 KGHSH, CDR2 LQKENI. The CDR3 extends over 15 amino acids. The V gene end was trimmed by 3 bases and the J gene end by 6 bases; junction bases not matched to a gene: 9. CDR3 residues: CASSPLARGQAEAFF. For the CDR3, the DNA is TGTGCCAGCTCACCTCTCGCCAGGGGACAGGCTGAAGCTTTCTTT. Combining the CDR3 with reference TRBV18 and TRBJ1-1 gives the whole variable domain NAGVMQNPRHLVRRRGQEARLRCSPMKGHSHVYWYRQLPEEGLKFMVYLQKENIIDESGMPKERFSAEFPKEGPSILRIQQVVRGDSAAYFCASSPLARGQAEAFFGQGTRLTVV.

This sequence joins TRBV11-2 and TRBJ2-3; D is ambiguous. The CDR3 runs to 13 residues. CDR1 and CDR2 from the germline V gene are SGHAT and FQNNGV. Trimming shortened V by 0 bases and J by 6 bases, and 7 bases separated the two germline ends. The CDR3 sequence: CASSLDLEDTQYF. CDR3 DNA sequence: TGTGCCAGCAGCTTAGATCTCGAGGATACGCAGTATTTT.

CDR3 DNA sequence: TGTGCCAGCAGAAAGGACAGGGGCCTCTATTACGAGCAGTACTTC. Amino acids: CASRKDRGLYYEQYF. The chain employs TRBV6-1 and TRBJ2-7, with TRBD1 identical over 9 bases. V dropped 6 bases and J dropped 4; count of bases not matched to a gene: 10. The CDR3 spans 15 residues. CDR1 is MNHNS, CDR2 SASEGT, per germline.

The CDR3 spells CASSQPGPTYEQYF. Written as DNA, the CDR3 is TGTGCCAGCAGCCAACCGGGTCCCACCTACGAGCAGTACTTC. The J gene is TRBJ2-7, the V gene TRBV7-9; D gene unclear. Germline values: CDR1 SEHNR, CDR2 FQNEAQ (reference sequence). The CDR3 sequence is 14 residues long. With 5 bases removed from V and 2 bases from J, the gap between germline ends came to 13 bases.

This sequence joins TRBV2 and TRBJ2-7; 7 bases are shared with TRBD1. The V segment lost 6 bases and the J segment 7 bases; nucleotides outside the gene matches: 6. Germline values: CDR1 SNHLY, CDR2 FYNNEI. The CDR3 is 12 amino acids. The CDR3 loop is CASRGDSREQYF. DNA of the CDR3: TGTGCCAGCAGAGGGGACAGTCGAGAGCAGTACTTC.

The genes are TRBV6-1 and TRBJ1-2, with unresolved D. V was cut by 3 bases and J by 8 bases, with 10 bases left in between. Germline CDR1 MNHNS, CDR2 SASEGT. This CDR3 comprises 12 residues. The CDR3 DNA sequence: TGTGCCAGCAGTGACCCTTTTCGGGGCTACACCTTC. This codes for CASSDPFRGYTF.

The chain couples TRBV5-6 to TRBJ2-5; possible D gene TRBD1, 5 bases. Trimming stripped 5 bases from V and 5 bases from J, with 13 bases between. The CDR3 sequence is 13 residues long. The germline V gene encodes CDR1 SGHDT and CDR2 YYEEEE. The DNA of the CDR3 is TGTGCCAGCAGGCACCCGTCAGGGGAGACCCAGTACTTC. Translation: CASRHPSGETQYF.

V is TRBV28 and J is TRBJ1-1; perhaps TRBD1 as D (6 bases). The germline gives CDR1 MDHEN, CDR2 SYDVKM. The CDR3 is 14 amino acids. V was trimmed by 7 bases and J by 2 bases, leaving 14 bases between them. The CDR3 bases are TGTGCCAGCACCCCTCAGGGGCGAAACACTGAAGCTTTCTTT. This codes for CASTPQGRNTEAFF.

The rearrangement joins TRBV7-9 to TRBJ1-1; D is unresolved. V was shortened by 2 bases and J by 3 bases, with 10 bases between the two germline ends. Germline values: CDR1 SEHNR, CDR2 FQNEAQ (reference sequence). This CDR3 spans 14 amino acids. The CDR3 coding sequence is TGTGCCAGCAGCTTAAGTGGCGGTTACACTGAAGCTTTCTTT. This sequence encodes CASSLSGGYTEAFF.

CDR3 residues: CASSQGSSVDNEQFF. CDR3 nucleotides: TGTGCCAGCAGCCAAGGTAGTAGCGTTGACAATGAGCAGTTCTTC. This chain connects TRBV4-2 to TRBJ2-1; D is perhaps TRBD2 (5 bases). CDR1 is LGHNA and CDR2 is YNFKEQ in the germline V gene. V shed 1 base and J shed 5 bases, with 12 bases lying between them. The CDR3 is 15 residues long.

This chain joins TRBV5-8 and TRBJ2-3, with 8 bases fitting TRBD2. Germline V gives CDR1 SGHTS, CDR2 YDEGEE. The CDR3 is 16 amino acids. J lost 6 bases, V lost 1 base, and 10 bases had no gene match. CDR3 nucleotides: TGTGCCAGCAGCTTGATGGCGGGAGGTTTAAAGGATACGCAGTATTTT. It is translated as CASSLMAGGLKDTQYF.

V gene TRBV19 combines with J gene TRBJ2-7; 8 nucleotides match TRBD2. This CDR3 spans 14 amino acids. Germline V gene data show CDR1 as LNHDA and CDR2 as SQIVND (reference sequence). Germline trimming cut 5 bases from V and 2 bases from J; bases unmatched to any gene: 5. CDR3 nucleotide sequence: TGTGCCAGTAGTGGAGCGGGGGAAACCTACGAGCAGTACTTC. Encoded protein: CASSGAGETYEQYF. Variable domain in full (rest from reference TRBV19 and TRBJ2-7): DGGITQSPKYLFRKEGQNVTLSCEQNLNHDAMYWYRQDPGQGLRLIYYSQIVNDFQKGDIAEGYSVSREKKESFPLTVTSAQKNPTAFYLCASSGAGETYEQYFGPGTRLTVT.

V and J are TRBV7-9 and TRBJ1-4; D gene unclear. Trimming took 5 bases from V and 4 from J, leaving 11 bases between them. CDR3 length: 14 residues. From germline, CDR1 is SEHNR and CDR2 FQNEAQ (reference sequence). CDR3 sequence: CASSKTPYNEKLFF. In DNA form, the CDR3 reads TGTGCCAGCAGCAAGACACCTTATAATGAAAAACTGTTTTTT. The full variable domain, its missing parts supplied by reference TRBV7-9 and TRBJ1-4, is DTGVSQNPRHKITKRGQNVTFRCDPISEHNRLYWYRQTLGQGPEFLTYFQNEAQLEKSRLLSDRFSAERPKGSFSTLEIQRTEQGDSAMYLCASSKTPYNEKLFFGSGTQLSVL.

The genes are TRBV18 and TRBJ2-1, with 11 bases matching TRBD2. This CDR3 region has 16 residues. Germline V CDR1 and CDR2: KGHSH, LQKENI. J was trimmed by 9 bases and V by 8 bases; bases with no gene match: 15. CDR3 DNA sequence: TGTGCCAGCCGCGGGGATCCCGGGACTAGCGGCGGTGAGCAGTTCTTC. Translating gives CASRGDPGTSGGEQFF.